A selection of T cell receptor beta chains follows, all from one sample in a study of brain T cells in children with intractable seizures. Generated by immunoSEQ multiplex PCR, the TCRdb table keeps only in-frame clones and is missing some. Seen here are under 400,000 clones, roughly 92% observed once, and the top ten hold 4.5% to 7%. Material: peripheral blood, obtained less than 6 months after surgery. Source of these receptors: a boy in the first two years of life with tuberous sclerosis and intractable seizures. Each CDR3 is given with its conserved first and last residue. D genes are given only for firm matches. Some rows have no size entry. The others give once, few or many, or a class for an expanded clone.

15 | TRBJ2-1 | TRBV19 | TRBD1 | . | CASSIGQGAYNEQFF | TGTGCCAGTAGTATTGGGCAGGGGGCCTACAATGAGCAGTTCTTC
12 | TRBJ2-5 | TRBV6-5 | . | . | CASVVGQETQYF | TGTGCCAGCGTCGTGGGTCAGGAGACCCAGTACTTC
15 | TRBJ2-5 | TRBV27 | . | . | CASSSEVGYAETQYF | TGTGCCAGCAGTAGCGAAGTCGGGTACGCGGAGACCCAGTACTTC
16 | TRBJ2-5 | TRBV13 | TRBD2 | . | CASSPRTSGRRETQYF | TGTGCCAGCAGCCCCAGGACTAGCGGCCGGAGAGAGACCCAGTACTTC
15 | TRBJ1-2 | TRBV18 | . | . | CASSLNDGEIYGYTF | TGTGCCAGCTCGCTGAACGACGGGGAGATATATGGCTACACCTTC
15 | TRBJ2-3 | TRBV7-8 | . | . | CASSLRRIGTDTQYF | TGTGCCAGCAGCTTAAGGCGGATAGGCACAGATACGCAGTATTTT
13 | TRBJ1-1 | TRBV19 | . | . | CASSSRQEDEAFF | TGTGCCAGTAGTAGTCGACAGGAGGATGAAGCTTTCTTT
14 | TRBJ2-3 | TRBV29-1 | TRBD2 | . | CSVEDPAGGRSQYF | TGCAGCGTTGAAGATCCAGCGGGAGGCCGGTCGCAGTATTTT
18 | TRBJ1-2 | TRBV5-1 | . | . | CASRRGYEGTGPNYGYTF | TGCGCCAGCAGACGGGGGTACGAGGGAACGGGGCCTAACTATGGCTACACCTTC
13 | TRBJ2-3 | TRBV14 | . | once | CASSQRRADTQYF | TGTGCCAGCAGCCAAAGAAGGGCAGATACGCAGTATTTT
13 | TRBJ1-1 | TRBV6-6 | . | . | CASSSRENTEAFF | TGTGCCAGCAGTTCGAGGGAGAACACTGAAGCTTTCTTT
18 | TRBJ2-7 | TRBV28 | TRBD2 | . | CASRPRQAVGLGAYEQYF | TGTGCCAGCAGGCCCCGTCAGGCGGTAGGACTAGGGGCCTACGAGCAGTACTTC
13 | TRBJ2-1 | TRBV3-1/TRBV3-2 | . | . | CASSQGLEGLQFF | TGTGCCAGCAGCCAAGGATTAGAGGGTCTGCAGTTCTTC
13 | TRBJ2-1 | TRBV6-6 | TRBD2 | . | CAIRLAGDNEQFF | TGTGCCATCAGACTAGCGGGTGACAATGAGCAGTTCTTC
13 | TRBJ2-1 | TRBV5-5 | . | . | CASIFGVWDEQFF | TGTGCCAGCATTTTTGGGGTTTGGGATGAGCAGTTCTTC
14 | TRBJ1-1 | TRBV7-9 | . | . | CASSHVGPHTEAFF | TGTGCCAGCAGCCACGTTGGGCCTCACACTGAAGCTTTCTTT
15 | TRBJ1-2 | TRBV28 | . | . | CASTTIGPGANGYTF | TGTGCCAGCACAACAATAGGGCCGGGGGCGAATGGCTACACCTTC
13 | TRBJ2-2 | TRBV27 | . | . | CASSLSPTGELFF | TGTGCCAGCAGTTTATCCCCGACCGGGGAGCTGTTTTTT
15 | TRBJ1-4 | TRBV7-9 | . | . | CASSLGGRFNEKLFF | TGTGCCAGCAGTTTAGGGGGGCGGTTTAATGAAAAACTGTTTTTT
16 | TRBJ2-1 | TRBV14 | . | . | CASSQVSGPSYNEQFF | TGTGCCAGCAGCCAAGTTTCGGGACCCTCCTACAATGAGCAGTTCTTC
18 | TRBJ2-2 | TRBV7-3 | TRBD2 | few | CASSKTLAGGPSTGELFF | TGTGCCAGCAGCAAGACACTAGCGGGAGGGCCGAGCACCGGGGAGCTGTTTTTT
13 | TRBJ2-5 | TRBV5-6 | . | . | CASSFSSGETQYF | TGTGCCAGCAGCTTTTCATCAGGGGAGACCCAGTACTTC
18 | TRBJ2-6 | TRBV7-9 | TRBD1 | . | CASSSRQGVVAGANVLTF | TGTGCCAGCAGCTCAAGACAGGGGGTTGTCGCTGGGGCCAACGTCCTGACTTTC
14 | TRBJ1-3 | TRBV5-1 | . | . | CASSFALSGNTIYF | TGCGCCAGCAGCTTTGCACTCTCTGGAAACACCATATATTTT
13 | TRBJ2-3 | TRBV7-8 | . | . | CASSLEAADTQYF | TGTGCCAGCAGCTTAGAAGCGGCAGATACGCAGTATTTT
16 | TRBJ2-1 | TRBV5-1 | TRBD2 | . | CASSLAGTSVDNEQFF | TGCGCCAGCAGCTTGGCCGGGACTAGCGTCGACAATGAGCAGTTCTTC
14 | TRBJ2-7 | TRBV2 | . | . | CASKGTFLSYEQYF | TGTGCCAGCAAGGGCACCTTCCTCTCCTACGAGCAGTACTTC
15 | TRBJ1-1 | TRBV4-2 | . | . | CASSQDTGLNTEAFF | TGTGCCAGCAGCCAAGATACAGGTCTGAACACTGAAGCTTTCTTT
16 | TRBJ2-1 | TRBV14 | . | . | CASSLPLGRLEDEQFF | TGTGCCAGCAGCCTCCCCCTAGGACGGTTAGAGGATGAGCAGTTCTTC